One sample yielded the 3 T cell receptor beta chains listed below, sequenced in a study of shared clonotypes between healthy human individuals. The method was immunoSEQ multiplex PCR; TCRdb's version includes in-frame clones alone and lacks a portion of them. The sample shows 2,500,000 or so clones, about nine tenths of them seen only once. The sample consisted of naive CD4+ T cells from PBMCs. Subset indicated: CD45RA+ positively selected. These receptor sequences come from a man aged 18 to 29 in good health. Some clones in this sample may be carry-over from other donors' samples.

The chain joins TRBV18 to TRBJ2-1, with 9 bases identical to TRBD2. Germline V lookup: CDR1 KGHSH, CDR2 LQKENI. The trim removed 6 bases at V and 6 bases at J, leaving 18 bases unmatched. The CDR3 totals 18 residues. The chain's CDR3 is CASSPRLAVGDLGNEQFF. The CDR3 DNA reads TGTGCCAGCTCGCCTAGACTAGCGGTGGGGGATTTGGGCAATGAGCAGTTCTTC. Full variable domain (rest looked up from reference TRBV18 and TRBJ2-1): NAGVMQNPRHLVRRRGQEARLRCSPMKGHSHVYWYRQLPEEGLKFMVYLQKENIIDESGMPKERFSAEFPKEGPSILRIQQVVRGDSAAYFCASSPRLAVGDLGNEQFFGPGTRLTVL.

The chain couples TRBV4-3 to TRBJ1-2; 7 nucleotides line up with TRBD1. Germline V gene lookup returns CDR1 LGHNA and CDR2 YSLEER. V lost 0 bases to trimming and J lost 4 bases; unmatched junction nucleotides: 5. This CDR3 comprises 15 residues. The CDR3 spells CASSQEPDRSYGYTF. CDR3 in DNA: TGCGCCAGCAGCCAAGAACCGGACAGGTCCTATGGCTACACCTTC.

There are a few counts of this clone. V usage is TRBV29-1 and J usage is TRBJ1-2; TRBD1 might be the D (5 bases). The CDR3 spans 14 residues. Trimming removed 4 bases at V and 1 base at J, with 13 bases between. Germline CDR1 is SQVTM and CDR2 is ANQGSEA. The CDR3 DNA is TGCAGCGTTGTGGGGAGGGGCCTTAACTATGGCTACACCTTC. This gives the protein CSVVGRGLNYGYTF.